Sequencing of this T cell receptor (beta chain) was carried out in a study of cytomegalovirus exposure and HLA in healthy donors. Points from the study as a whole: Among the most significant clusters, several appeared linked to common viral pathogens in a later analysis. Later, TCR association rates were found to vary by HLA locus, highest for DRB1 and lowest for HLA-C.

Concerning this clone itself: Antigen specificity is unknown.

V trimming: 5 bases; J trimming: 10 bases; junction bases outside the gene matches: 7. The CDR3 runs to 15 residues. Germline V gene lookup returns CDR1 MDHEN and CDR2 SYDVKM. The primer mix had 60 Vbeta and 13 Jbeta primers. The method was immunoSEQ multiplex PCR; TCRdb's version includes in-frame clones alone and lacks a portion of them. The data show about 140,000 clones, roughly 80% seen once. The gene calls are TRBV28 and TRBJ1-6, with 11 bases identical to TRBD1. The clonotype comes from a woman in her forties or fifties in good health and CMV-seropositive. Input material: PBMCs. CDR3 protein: CASSPGTGGSSPLHF. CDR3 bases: TGTGCCAGCAGTCCCGGGACAGGGGGGAGCTCACCCCTCCACTTT.